The entry below gives a single T cell receptor (beta chain) sequence along with its context. What it binds is unknown. Trimming cost V 3 bases and J 6 bases; bases outside gene matches: 14. Germline CDR1 and CDR2: GTSNPN and SVGIG (reference sequence). There are 17 residues in the CDR3. This PCR relied on a set of 60 Vbeta primers and 13 Jbeta primers. Sequencing used immunoSEQ multiplex PCR; TCRdb keeps in-frame clones, though not all of them. The sample yields 76,000 or so clones, around 72% seen once. The data belong to a study of cytomegalovirus exposure and HLA in healthy donors. Study outcomes and limitations: Later analysis indicated greater clonal expansion among HLA-associated TCR beta chains than among equally common other chains. Sequences of the TCR beta chain were said to predict the HLA-A and HLA-B alleles of most subjects accurately. Solely CMV serostatus was available to characterize immune exposure.

Sequences were obtained from PBMCs. This chain uses TRBV30 with TRBJ2-3, with 11 positions matching TRBD2. The source is a woman in her forties in good health and CMV-seropositive. In nucleotides, the CDR3 is TGTGCCTGGAGCCGATTTTTTCTAGTAGCGGGGGGGGATACGCAGTATTTT. It encodes CAWSRFFLVAGGDTQYF.